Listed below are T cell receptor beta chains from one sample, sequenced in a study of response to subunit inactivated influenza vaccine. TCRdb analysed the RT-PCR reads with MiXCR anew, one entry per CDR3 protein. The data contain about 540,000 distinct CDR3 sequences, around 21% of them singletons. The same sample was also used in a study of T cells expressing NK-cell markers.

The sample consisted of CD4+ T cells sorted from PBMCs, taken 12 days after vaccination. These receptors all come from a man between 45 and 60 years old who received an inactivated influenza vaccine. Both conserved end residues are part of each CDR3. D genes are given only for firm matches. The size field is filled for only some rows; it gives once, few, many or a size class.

CDR3: CASSPRDLGTWEQYF; DNA: TGTGCCAGCTCACCCCGGGACCTAGGAACGTGGGAGCAGTACTTC; J: TRBJ2-7; size: once; V: TRBV18; D: -
CDR3: CASRLAPNYEQYF; DNA: TGCGCCAGTCGACTAGCCCCTAACTACGAGCAGTACTTC; J: TRBJ2-7; size: many; V: TRBV5-1; D: TRBD2
CDR3: CSVGQTHGELFF; DNA: TGCAGCGTTGGGCAGACCCATGGGGAACTGTTTTTT; J: TRBJ1-4; size: few; V: TRBV29-1; D: -
CDR3: CASSLVAGGVVETQYF; DNA: TGTGCCAGCAGCTTAGTTGCTGGGGGGGTAGTGGAGACCCAGTACTTC; J: TRBJ2-5; size: few; V: TRBV11-1; D: TRBD2
CDR3: CASSLSRRETQYF; DNA: TGTGCCAGCAGTTTATCTAGGCGAGAGACCCAGTACTTC; J: TRBJ2-5; size: many; V: TRBV12-3/TRBV12-4; D: -
CDR3: CASSGTGRVQPQHF; DNA: TGCGCCAGCAGTGGGACAGGGCGGGTTCAGCCCCAGCATTTT; J: TRBJ1-5; size: -; V: TRBV10-2; D: TRBD1
CDR3: CATSRVTAGAGELFF; DNA: TGTGCCACCAGCAGAGTGACAGCGGGAGCCGGGGAGCTGTTTTTT; J: TRBJ2-2; size: -; V: TRBV15; D: TRBD2
CDR3: CSEGSRVKSYEQYF; DNA: TGCAGCGAAGGGTCGAGGGTAAAATCCTACGAGCAGTACTTC; J: TRBJ2-7; size: few; V: TRBV29-1; D: -
CDR3: CSARDRAGGSYEQYF; DNA: TGCAGTGCTAGAGATCGGGCGGGGGGCTCCTACGAGCAGTACTTC; J: TRBJ2-7; size: few; V: TRBV20-1; D: TRBD2
CDR3: CATSRGGWETQYF; DNA: TGTGCCACCAGCAGAGGCGGGTGGGAGACCCAGTACTTC; J: TRBJ2-5; size: few; V: TRBV15; D: -
CDR3: CASSLTRNQPQHF; DNA: TGTGCCAGCAGTTTAACTCGCAATCAGCCCCAGCATTTT; J: TRBJ1-5; size: many; V: TRBV12-3/TRBV12-4; D: -
CDR3: CASSMGQLREAFF; DNA: TGTGCCAGCAGTATGGGACAGCTCCGTGAAGCTTTCTTT; J: TRBJ1-1; size: -; V: TRBV2; D: TRBD1
CDR3: CASRPCTAGLAKNIQYF; DNA: TGTGCCAGCAGGCCCTGCACGGCCGGGTTAGCCAAAAACATTCAGTACTTC; J: TRBJ2-4; size: -; V: TRBV21-1; D: -
CDR3: CASSLMSRRETQYF; DNA: TGCGCCAGCAGCTTGATGTCACGCCGGGAGACCCAGTACTTC; J: TRBJ2-5; size: -; V: TRBV5-1; D: -
CDR3: CASRLGTGRTGELFF; DNA: TGTGCCAGCAGACTTGGGACAGGGAGGACCGGGGAGCTGTTTTTT; J: TRBJ2-2; size: -; V: TRBV11-3; D: TRBD1
CDR3: CASRPPPPGLTYEQYF; DNA: TGTGCCAGCAGACCTCCCCCCCCGGGACTCACCTACGAGCAGTACTTC; J: TRBJ2-7; size: -; V: TRBV12-3/TRBV12-4; D: -
CDR3: CSARRDWGTSGRPSSYEQYF; DNA: TGCAGTGCTAGAAGAGATTGGGGGACTAGCGGGAGGCCGAGCTCCTACGAGCAGTACTTC; J: TRBJ2-7; size: many; V: TRBV20-1; D: TRBD2
CDR3: CASSGDRGSVYEQYF; DNA: TGTGCCAGCAGTGGGGACAGGGGAAGTGTCTACGAGCAGTACTTC; J: TRBJ2-7; size: -; V: TRBV6-1; D: TRBD1
CDR3: CASSQNPSRAAGELFF; DNA: TGTGCCAGCAGCCAGAACCCGTCGAGGGCCGCCGGGGAGCTGTTTTTT; J: TRBJ2-2; size: few; V: TRBV7-2; D: -
CDR3: CAWSAGTGNQPQHF; DNA: TGTGCCTGGAGTGCAGGGACAGGGAATCAGCCCCAGCATTTT; J: TRBJ1-5; size: few; V: TRBV30; D: TRBD1
CDR3: CASTGITTDTQYF; DNA: TGTGCCAGCACAGGGATCACCACAGATACGCAGTATTTT; J: TRBJ2-3; size: -; V: TRBV9; D: -
CDR3: CASSSFHGGEQYF; DNA: TGTGCCAGCAGTTCTTTCCACGGAGGCGAGCAGTACTTC; J: TRBJ2-7; size: -; V: TRBV5-6; D: -
CDR3: CASSLGGVIEQFF; DNA: TGTGCCAGCAGCTTAGGCGGGGTAATTGAGCAGTTCTTC; J: TRBJ2-1; size: -; V: TRBV7-2; D: -
CDR3: CASSLESGGAGDTQYF; DNA: TGCGCCAGCAGCTTGGAGAGCGGGGGGGCCGGAGATACGCAGTATTTT; J: TRBJ2-3; size: -; V: TRBV5-1; D: TRBD2
CDR3: CASSDHRTDTQYF; DNA: TGTGCCAGCAGTGACCACCGCACAGATACGCAGTATTTT; J: TRBJ2-3; size: -; V: TRBV6-4; D: -
CDR3: CSKSRVNSPLHF; DNA: TGCAGCAAGAGCAGGGTTAATTCACCCCTCCACTTT; J: TRBJ1-6; size: -; V: TRBV20-1; D: -
CDR3: CASDAGGDTQYF; DNA: TGTGCCAGCGACGCGGGGGGCGATACGCAGTATTTT; J: TRBJ2-3; size: few; V: TRBV12-3/TRBV12-4; D: TRBD2
CDR3: CASSYGQYYEQYF; DNA: TGTGCCAGCAGTTACGGACAGTACTACGAGCAGTACTTC; J: TRBJ2-7; size: few; V: TRBV27; D: -
CDR3: CASSFLHLRRLNTGELFF; DNA: TGTGCCAGCAGTTTTCTGCACCTCCGACGGCTTAACACCGGGGAGCTGTTTTTT; J: TRBJ2-2; size: few; V: TRBV28; D: -
CDR3: CASRAAGTGYNEQFF; DNA: TGTGCCAGCAGAGCAGCAGGGACAGGCTACAATGAGCAGTTCTTC; J: TRBJ2-1; size: -; V: TRBV7-2; D: TRBD1
CDR3: CASSLAGTNNEQFF; DNA: TGTGCCAGCAGCTTGGCCGGGACCAACAATGAGCAGTTCTTC; J: TRBJ2-1; size: few; V: TRBV7-8; D: -
CDR3: CASSFGTQGTGANVLTF; DNA: TGTGCCAGCAGTTTCGGGACCCAGGGGACTGGGGCCAACGTCCTGACTTTC; J: TRBJ2-6; size: few; V: TRBV28; D: -
CDR3: CAISRLAGVDNEQFF; DNA: TGTGCCATCAGCCGACTAGCGGGAGTTGACAATGAGCAGTTCTTC; J: TRBJ2-1; size: many; V: TRBV10-3; D: TRBD2
CDR3: CASSLVDDSSYEQYF; DNA: TGTGCCAGCAGCTTAGTGGACGATAGCTCCTACGAGCAGTACTTC; J: TRBJ2-7; size: many; V: TRBV11-2; D: -
CDR3: CASSLNINYGYTF; DNA: TGTGCCAGCAGCTTGAACATTAACTATGGCTACACCTTC; J: TRBJ1-2; size: -; V: TRBV5-5; D: -
CDR3: CASRNAGTDTQYF; DNA: TGTGCCAGCAGGAACGCAGGCACAGATACGCAGTATTTT; J: TRBJ2-3; size: few; V: TRBV3-1; D: -
CDR3: CATSDSFGGEAFF; DNA: TGTGCCACCAGTGATTCCTTTGGGGGTGAAGCTTTCTTT; J: TRBJ1-1; size: -; V: TRBV24-1; D: -
CDR3: CASSFGDRPNSPLHF; DNA: TGTGCCAGCAGCTTTGGCGACAGGCCCAATTCACCCCTCCACTTT; J: TRBJ1-6; size: -; V: TRBV11-1; D: -
CDR3: CAISGLGHRETQYF; DNA: TGTGCCATCAGTGGGCTGGGCCATCGGGAGACCCAGTACTTC; J: TRBJ2-5; size: few; V: TRBV10-3; D: -
CDR3: CASSMGRVYEQYF; DNA: TGTGCCAGCAGCATGGGACGGGTCTACGAGCAGTACTTC; J: TRBJ2-7; size: few; V: TRBV5-6; D: -
CDR3: CASSSGATANTGELFF; DNA: TGTGCCAGCAGCTCAGGGGCTACAGCTAACACCGGGGAGCTGTTTTTT; J: TRBJ2-2; size: -; V: TRBV7-2; D: -
CDR3: CASSKTRLAGVTYEQYF; DNA: TGTGCCAGCTCTAAAACAAGGCTAGCGGGAGTAACGTACGAGCAGTACTTC; J: TRBJ2-7; size: once; V: TRBV28; D: TRBD2
CDR3: CSVDPTGGITEAFF; DNA: TGCAGCGTTGACCCCACAGGGGGCATCACTGAAGCTTTCTTT; J: TRBJ1-1; size: -; V: TRBV29-1; D: TRBD1
CDR3: CASSSRFSSGSRSTDTQYF; DNA: TGTGCCAGCAGTTCCCGGTTCTCTAGCGGGAGTCGAAGCACAGATACGCAGTATTTT; J: TRBJ2-3; size: -; V: TRBV6-5; D: TRBD2
CDR3: CASSLPSGTGGELFF; DNA: TGTGCCAGCAGCTTACCTAGCGGGACGGGCGGGGAGCTGTTTTTT; J: TRBJ2-2; size: few; V: TRBV7-2; D: TRBD2
CDR3: CASSVYSYNSPLHF; DNA: TGTGCCAGCAGCGTCTACAGTTATAATTCACCCCTCCACTTT; J: TRBJ1-6; size: few; V: TRBV7-2; D: -
CDR3: CSAGGGVYEQYF; DNA: TGCAGCGCTGGAGGGGGAGTCTACGAGCAGTACTTC; J: TRBJ2-7; size: -; V: TRBV29-1; D: -
CDR3: CSLGGRGNEQFF; DNA: TGCAGTTTGGGCGGGAGGGGCAATGAGCAGTTCTTC; J: TRBJ2-1; size: -; V: TRBV20-1; D: TRBD2